These 19 T cell receptor beta chains were all obtained from the same sample, sequenced in a study of T cells after yellow fever vaccination. Each CDR3 protein gets one entry after TCRdb re-called the 5' RACE reads with MiXCR. This table holds 300,000 or so distinct CDR3 sequences, approximately 3.9% found once. The sample in question was PBMCs, obtained 5 days after the yellow fever booster vaccination. The receptor source for this set is a man in his late teens or twenties who received the YFV17D yellow fever vaccine.

This clonotype was detected a few times. The rearrangement uses TRBV7-2 and TRBJ1-6; 10 nucleotides line up with TRBD1. Losses at the gene ends were 6 bases for V and 11 bases for J; bases not matched to a gene: 10. Germline lookup yields CDR1 SGHTA and CDR2 FQGNSA. The CDR3 has 15 amino acids. The DNA of the CDR3 is TGTGCCAGCAGGACTATCCGGGACAGGGGTACACCCCTCCACTTT. Translating it yields CASRTIRDRGTPLHF.

This clonotype was observed many times. This rearrangement joins TRBV15 to TRBJ1-1; D is ambiguous. Trimming cost V 2 bases and J 0 bases, with 16 bases left between them. CDR1 is LNHNV, CDR2 YYDKDF, per germline (reference sequence). This CDR3 has 17 amino acids. The DNA for the CDR3 is TGTGCCACCAGCAGAACTCTCCATAGAACTTTGAACACTGAAGCTTTCTTT. It codes for CATSRTLHRTLNTEAFF.

The chain links TRBV10-3 to TRBJ1-2; D possibly corresponds to TRBD1 (5 bases). The CDR3 loop spans 15 amino acids. Germline values: CDR1 ENHRY, CDR2 SYGVKD. V lost 0 bases to trimming and J lost 6 bases, with 14 bases between them. The CDR3 bases are TGTGCCATCAGTGAGTCGTCTTCAACAGGAGATGGCTACACCTTC. Translation gives CAISESSSTGDGYTF.

CDR3 protein: CATSRGRRGPLSWANVLTF. CDR3 nucleotide sequence: TGTGCCACCAGCAGAGGGAGAAGGGGACCCCTTTCCTGGGCCAACGTCCTGACTTTC. The chain couples TRBV15 to TRBJ2-6; D tentatively fits TRBD1 or TRBD2 (5 bases each). Germline lookup yields CDR1 LNHNV and CDR2 YYDKDF (reference sequence). The CDR3 has 19 amino acids. Trimming took 1 base from V and 5 from J, leaving 21 bases between them.

This clonotype was counted at least ten times. The chain couples TRBV20-1 to TRBJ2-7, with D possibly being TRBD2 (6 bases). The CDR3 has 13 residues. V was trimmed by 2 bases and J by 3 bases, leaving 11 bases between them. Per the germline V gene, CDR1 is DFQATT and CDR2 is SNEGSKA (reference sequence). CDR3 amino acids: CSARTGVNYEQYF. The CDR3 nucleotides read TGCAGTGCTAGAACGGGGGTGAACTACGAGCAGTACTTC.

This chain connects TRBV5-6 to TRBJ2-5; TRBD1 is a possible D gene (5 bases). Trimming left V 7 bases short and J 5 bases short, with 18 bases between. CDR1 is SGHDT and CDR2 is YYEEEE in the germline V gene. The length of the CDR3 is 14 residues. CDR3 DNA: TGTGCCAGCGGTACCACAAAGAAGGGGGAGACCCAGTACTTC. This sequence encodes CASGTTKKGETQYF.

Concerning this clonotype: A much larger clone is a single base away; this may be a read error. The chain carries TRBV6-4 and TRBJ1-1, with TRBD1 as a possible D gene (5 bases). Germline V gene sequence: CDR1 MRHNA, CDR2 SNTAGT. This CDR3 region has 17 residues. As DNA, the CDR3 is TGTGCCAGCACCCCCCTAGGATATAGGGGAGGTAGCACTGAAGCTTACTTT. Its translation: CASTPLGYRGGSTEAYF.

This clonotype has at least ten counts. V is TRBV29-1 and J is TRBJ2-1; D gene ambiguous. Trimming pared 3 bases from V and 4 bases from J, leaving 4 bases between. The germline CDR1 and CDR2 sequences are SQVTM and ANQGSEA. CDR3 length: 11 amino acids. Here the CDR3 reads CSVEGYNEQFF. Here the CDR3 DNA reads TGCAGCGTTGAGGGGTACAATGAGCAGTTCTTC.

There are many counts of this clonotype. V gene TRBV21-1 combines with J gene TRBJ2-2. TRBV21-1 is deemed a pseudogene. This CDR3 comprises 12 residues. CDR3 region: CASSKRSGELFF. For the CDR3, the DNA is TGTGCCAGCAGCAAACGGAGCGGGGAGCTGTTTTTT.

This clonotype has a count of ten or more. The chain carries TRBV5-1 and TRBJ2-5; D is tentatively TRBD1 or TRBD2 (5 bases each). This CDR3 is built from 15 residues. The germline V and J ends were trimmed by 2 bases and 1 base, with 12 bases remaining between them. Germline V lookup: CDR1 SGHRS, CDR2 YFSETQ. The CDR3, as DNA: TGCGCCAGCAGCTTTTATCCGGGGCCCCAAGAGACCCAGTACTTC. Translating it yields CASSFYPGPQETQYF.

CDR3 DNA: TGCAGTGCTAGTAAGGAGAGCTATAATTCACCCCTCCACTTT. This gives the protein CSASKESYNSPLHF. The gene calls are TRBV20-1 and TRBJ1-6; D remains ambiguous. The CDR3 has 14 residues. V was clipped by 3 bases and J by 3 bases, with 9 bases between them. Germline-derived CDR1 and CDR2 are DFQATT and SNEGSKA (reference sequence).

In its sample, this clonotype was seen a few times. V usage is TRBV7-9 and J usage is TRBJ1-2, with a tentative D call TRBD1 (5 bases). Germline V gene sequence: CDR1 SEHNR, CDR2 FQNEAQ (reference sequence). Trimming shortened V by 2 bases and J by 4 bases, and 14 bases separated the two germline ends. CDR3 length equals 15 residues. CDR3 nucleotides: TGTGCCAGCAGCTTATTGACAGCCTCCCCCTATGGCTACACCTTC. Translating it yields CASSLLTASPYGYTF.

This clonotype was counted only a few times. The chain uses TRBV5-1 and TRBJ1-3; 7 bases fit TRBD1. V was clipped by 1 base and J by 0 bases; unmatched bases: 10. Germline CDR1 is SGHRS and CDR2 is YFSETQ. CDR3 length: 18 amino acids. CDR3 nucleotides: TGCGCCAGCAGCTTGTCCCGACAGGGTGCGTCCTCTGGAAACACCATATATTTT. Its translation is CASSLSRQGASSGNTIYF.

This chain connects TRBV5-4 to TRBJ2-3, with D possibly called TRBD1 or TRBD2 (5 bases each). The CDR3 contains 14 residues. CDR1 is SGHNT, CDR2 YYREEE, per germline (reference sequence). V was cut by 2 bases and J by 2 bases, with 9 bases left in between. The CDR3 DNA follows: TGTGCCAGCAGCTTTACGGGGACCACAGATACGCAGTATTTT. The encoded protein is CASSFTGTTDTQYF.

This clonotype was seen repeatedly, ten times or more. The chain is built from TRBV4-1 and TRBJ1-2; unclear D gene. From germline, CDR1 is MGHRA and CDR2 YSYEKL. The V end lost 3 bases, the J end lost 8 bases, and 16 bases lay between the germline ends. This CDR3 region has 14 residues. In DNA, the CDR3 is TGCGCCAGCAGCCAGCCCAGAAGTTCATGGGGCTACACCTTC. The encoded protein is CASSQPRSSWGYTF.

The V gene is TRBV5-5, the J gene TRBJ1-5, with D possibly matching TRBD1 (6 bases). V was shortened by 2 bases and J by 3 bases, with 12 bases between the two germline ends. CDR3 length: 15 amino acids. Germline V gene data show CDR1 as SGHKS and CDR2 as YYEKEE (reference sequence). CDR3 sequence (DNA): TGTGCCAGCAGCTTTACGGGGGGCTTCAATCAGCCCCAGCATTTT. The encoded protein is CASSFTGGFNQPQHF.

The rearrangement joins TRBV19 to TRBJ1-2; unclear D gene. The V gene's germline CDR1 is LNHDA and CDR2 SQIVND (reference sequence). The V end was cut by 6 bases, the J end by 1 base, with 15 bases between. This CDR3 is 15 amino acids long. The CDR3 sequence: CASRWAETLNYGYTF. CDR3 in DNA: TGTGCCAGTAGGTGGGCCGAGACCCTTAACTATGGCTACACCTTC.

There are many counts of this clonotype. The V call is TRBV7-9, the J call TRBJ2-3; the match to TRBD1 covers 7 bases. CDR1 and CDR2 from the germline V gene are SEHNR and FQNEAQ (reference sequence). V was pared by 11 bases and J by 0 bases, with 14 bases of the junction left unmatched. CDR3 size: 16 residues. CDR3 loop: CASLWDRAPSTDTQYF. The CDR3 bases are TGTGCCTCCTTGTGGGACAGAGCCCCTAGCACAGATACGCAGTATTTT.

This chain joins TRBV7-9 and TRBJ1-6, with D uncertain. V was shortened by 5 bases and J by 5 bases, with 13 bases between the two germline ends. Germline CDR1 and CDR2: SEHNR and FQNEAQ (reference sequence). The CDR3 extends over 15 amino acids. Written as DNA, the CDR3 is TGTGCCAGCAGCCGGGGTTCGGCAGATAATTCACCCCTCCACTTT. It specifies CASSRGSADNSPLHF.